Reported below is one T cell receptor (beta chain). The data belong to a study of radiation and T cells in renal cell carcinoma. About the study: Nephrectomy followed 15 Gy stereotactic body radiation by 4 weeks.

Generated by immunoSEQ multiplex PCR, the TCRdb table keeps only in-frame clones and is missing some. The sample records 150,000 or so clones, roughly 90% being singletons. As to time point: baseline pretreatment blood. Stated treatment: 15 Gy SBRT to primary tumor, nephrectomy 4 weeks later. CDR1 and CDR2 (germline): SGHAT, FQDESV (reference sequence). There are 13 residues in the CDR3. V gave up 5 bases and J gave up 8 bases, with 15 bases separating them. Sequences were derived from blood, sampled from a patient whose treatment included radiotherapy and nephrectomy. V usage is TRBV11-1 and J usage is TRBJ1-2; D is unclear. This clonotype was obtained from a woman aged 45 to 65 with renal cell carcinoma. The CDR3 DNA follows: TGTGCCAGCAGCGCCACCTCGGTATCCGGCTACACCTTC. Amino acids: CASSATSVSGYTF.